Sequencing of this T cell receptor beta chain was carried out in a study of T cells in Graves' hyperthyroidism and ophthalmopathy. Regarding the study as a whole: Most clonotypes expanded in the thyroid (above 0.001) were also present in blood. The model identified upcoming ophthalmopathy a median 6.5 months ahead of onset.

V lost 10 bases to trimming and J lost 5 bases, with 23 bases between them. Germline V gives CDR1 SGHAT, CDR2 FQNNGV. The CDR3 consists of 15 residues. The definition of stable Graves' hyperthyroidism was no ophthalmopathy progression within 18 months. Hyperthyroidism had been newly diagnosed in patients aged 18 to 65, and its duration was under 2 months. This clonotype was observed a handful of times. Its target is unknown. The source material, RNA transcripts, was used to amplify TCR beta CDR3 regions. First-round RT-PCR with HTBI primers amplified the TCR CDR3 region. TCRdb reprocessed the multiplex PCR reads with MiXCR, giving one entry per CDR3 protein. Of hundreds of thousands of distinct CDR3 sequences in the sample, 16% were seen once.

The receptor was derived from a woman between 18 and 29 years old with Graves' hyperthyroidism. The V and J genes are TRBV11-2 and TRBJ2-5; either TRBD1 or TRBD2 may supply D (5 bases each). What was sequenced was blood. CDR3 in amino acids: CATSETRDVEETQYF. The CDR3 bases are TGTGCCACCAGTGAGACCCGGGACGTCGAGGAGACCCAGTACTTC.